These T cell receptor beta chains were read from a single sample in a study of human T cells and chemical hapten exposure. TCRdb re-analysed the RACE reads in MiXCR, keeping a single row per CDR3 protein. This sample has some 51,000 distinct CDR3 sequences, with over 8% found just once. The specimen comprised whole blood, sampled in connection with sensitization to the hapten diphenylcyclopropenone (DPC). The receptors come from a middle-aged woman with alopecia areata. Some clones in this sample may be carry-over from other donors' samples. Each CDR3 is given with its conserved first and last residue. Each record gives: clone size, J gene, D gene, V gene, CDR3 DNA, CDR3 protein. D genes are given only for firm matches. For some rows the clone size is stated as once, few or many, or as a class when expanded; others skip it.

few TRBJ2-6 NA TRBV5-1 TGCGCCAGCAGCACAGACGGGTCTGGGGCCAACGTCCTGACTTTC CASSTDGSGANVLTF
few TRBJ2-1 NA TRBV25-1 TGTGCCAGCAGTGAGATTACCTACAATGAGCAGTTCTTC CASSEITYNEQFF
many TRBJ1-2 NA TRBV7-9 TGTGCCAGCAGCTTAGCTTCCGGGGTGAATGGCTACACCTTC CASSLASGVNGYTF
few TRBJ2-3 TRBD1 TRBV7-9 TGTGCCAGCAGCTCCAGGGGGCCGGGAGATACGCAGTATTTT CASSSRGPGDTQYF
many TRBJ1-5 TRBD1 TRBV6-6 TGTGCCAGCAGTTACGGGACAGGGGGCGGGCAGCCCCAGCATTTT CASSYGTGGGQPQHF
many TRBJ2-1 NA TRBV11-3 TGTGCCAGCCGCCGGGACAATGAGCAGTTCTTC CASRRDNEQFF
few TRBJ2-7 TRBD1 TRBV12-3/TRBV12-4 TGTGCCAGCAGTTTGGGACAGGGGAACTCCTACGAGCAGTACTTC CASSLGQGNSYEQYF
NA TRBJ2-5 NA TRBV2 TGTGCCAGCCAAGGGACTTTAATTCAAGAGACCCAGTACTTC CASQGTLIQETQYF
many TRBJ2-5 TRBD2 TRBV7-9 TGTGCCAGCAGCTTACGGGGGGAAGAGACCCAGTACTTC CASSLRGEETQYF
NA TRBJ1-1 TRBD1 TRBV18 TGTGCCAGCTCACGAACAGGGGGGGGCACTGAAGCTTTCTTT CASSRTGGGTEAFF
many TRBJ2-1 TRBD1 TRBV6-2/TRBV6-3 TGTGCCAGCAGCAATCTCCCGGGACAGGGGATAGATGAGCAGTTCTTC CASSNLPGQGIDEQFF
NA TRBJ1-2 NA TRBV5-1 TGCGCCAGCAGCCCGGAAAAACGTGGCTACACCTTC CASSPEKRGYTF
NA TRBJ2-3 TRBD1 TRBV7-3 TGTGCCAGCAGCTCATCGAGGACAGGTTACACAGATACGCAGTATTTT CASSSSRTGYTDTQYF
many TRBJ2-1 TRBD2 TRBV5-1 TGCGCCAGCAGCCTAGGGGAGGGTCTAAGCAATGAGCAGTTCTTC CASSLGEGLSNEQFF
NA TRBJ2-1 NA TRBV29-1 TGCAGCGTTGGTACTCCTCCTCGTGAGCAGTTCTTC CSVGTPPREQFF
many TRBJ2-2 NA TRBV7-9 TGTGCCAGCAGCGCACGACAGGAGGCGAACACCGGGGAGCTGTTTTTT CASSARQEANTGELFF
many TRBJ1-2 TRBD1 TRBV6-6 TGTGCCAGCAGTGAATTTCCGGGACAGGGGAACTATGGCTACACCTTC CASSEFPGQGNYGYTF
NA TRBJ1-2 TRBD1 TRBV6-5 TGTGCCAGCACCATGGGACAGGGAAGAGGCTACACCTTC CASTMGQGRGYTF
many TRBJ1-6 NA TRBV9 TGTGCCAGCAGCGTAGCGGCAGGGGACTATAATTCACCCCTCCACTTT CASSVAAGDYNSPLHF
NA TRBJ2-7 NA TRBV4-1 TGCGCCAGCCGGGCGAGCGGGTCCTACGAGCAGTACTTC CASRASGSYEQYF
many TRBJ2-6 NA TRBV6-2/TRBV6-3 TGTGCCAGCAGTTACTCGTCCCCAATTGGGGCCAACGTCCTGACTTTC CASSYSSPIGANVLTF
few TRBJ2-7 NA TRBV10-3 TGTGCCATCAGTGCGTCGAGTACTACCTACGAGCAGTACTTC CAISASSTTYEQYF
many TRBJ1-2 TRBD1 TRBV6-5 TGTGCCAGCAGTTACTTCGACAGGGGCTATGGCTACACCTTC CASSYFDRGYGYTF
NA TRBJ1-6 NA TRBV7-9 TGTGCCAGCAGCTTAGGGGACACCGATAATTCACCCCTCCACTTT CASSLGDTDNSPLHF
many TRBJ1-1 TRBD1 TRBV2 TGTGCCAGCAGTTTACAGGGGGCCTCGAAGAACACTGAAGCTTTCTTT CASSLQGASKNTEAFF
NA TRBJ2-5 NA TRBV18 TGTGCCAGCTCACCCGGACGGCTAAAAGAGACCCAGTACTTC CASSPGRLKETQYF
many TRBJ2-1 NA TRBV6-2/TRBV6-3 TGTGCCAGCAGTTACGTGGGGAATGAGCAGTTCTTC CASSYVGNEQFF
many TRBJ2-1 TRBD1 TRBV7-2 TGTGCCAGCAGCCCGGGACAGACGAGCTTCAATGAGCAGTTCTTC CASSPGQTSFNEQFF
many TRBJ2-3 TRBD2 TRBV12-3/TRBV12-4 TGTGCCAGCAGACTAGCGGGGGACAGCACAGATACGCAGTATTTT CASRLAGDSTDTQYF
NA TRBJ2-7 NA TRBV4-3 TGCGCCAGCAGCCAAGCACAGCACTCCTACGAGCAGTACTTC CASSQAQHSYEQYF
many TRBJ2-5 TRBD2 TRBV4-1 TGCGCCAGCAGCCAAGATTGGGGCGGGGGGGCCTTTGGAGAAGAGACCCAGTACTTC CASSQDWGGGAFGEETQYF
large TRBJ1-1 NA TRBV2 TGTGCCAGCAGTGGAGATTATTATGAAGCTTTCTTT CASSGDYYEAFF
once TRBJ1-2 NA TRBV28 TGTGCCAGCGTCGGAGGCTATGGCTACACCTTC CASVGGYGYTF
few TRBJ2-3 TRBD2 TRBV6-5 TGTGCCAGCAGAAAGGGACTAGCGGGAGATACGCAGTATTTT CASRKGLAGDTQYF
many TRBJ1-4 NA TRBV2 TGTGCCAGCAGGCGGAGACAAGAGAATGAAAAACTGTTTTTT CASRRRQENEKLFF
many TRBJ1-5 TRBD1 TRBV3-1 TGTGCCAGCAGCCAAACCACAGGGGGCATCAATCAGCCCCAGCATTTT CASSQTTGGINQPQHF
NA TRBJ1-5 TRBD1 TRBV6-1 TGTGCCAGCAGTGAAGAGTTGGGACAGCCCAATCAGCCCCAGCATTTT CASSEELGQPNQPQHF
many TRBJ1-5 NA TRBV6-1 TGTGCCAGCAGTGAGGGGGGGCAACTACCCCAGCATTTT CASSEGGQLPQHF
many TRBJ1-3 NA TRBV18 TGTGCCAGCTCACAAGCTCCCGGCTCTGGAAACACCATATATTTT CASSQAPGSGNTIYF
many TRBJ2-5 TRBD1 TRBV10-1 TGCGCCAACAAAAAGGACAGGGGGCCAGAGACCCAGTACTTC CANKKDRGPETQYF
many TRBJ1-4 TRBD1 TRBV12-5 TGTGCTAGTGGTTTGACCCTCTCCGGGACAGGGGAGTTAAAATGGAATGAAAAACTGTTTTTT CASGLTLSGTGELKWNEKLFF
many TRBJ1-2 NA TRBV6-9 TGTGCCAGCAATGGGGGGGGCCTGGGCAGTGGCTACACCTTC CASNGGGLGSGYTF
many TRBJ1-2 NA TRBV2 TGTGCCAGCAGGGGGACGAGGGACTATGGCTACACCTTC CASRGTRDYGYTF
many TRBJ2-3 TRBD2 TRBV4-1 TGCGCCAGCAGCCAGCGGGGGGCGTTTTCAGATACGCAGTATTTT CASSQRGAFSDTQYF
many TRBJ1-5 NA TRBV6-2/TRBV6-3 TGTGCCAGCAGTGAACACACTAGCAATCAGCCCCAGCATTTT CASSEHTSNQPQHF
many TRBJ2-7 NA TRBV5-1 TGCGCCAGCAGCTTGACGGGGTCCTACGAGCAGTACTTC CASSLTGSYEQYF
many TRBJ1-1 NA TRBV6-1 TGTGCCAGCAGTGAACCCAAAAGCTACAGATACACTGAAGCTTTCTTT CASSEPKSYRYTEAFF
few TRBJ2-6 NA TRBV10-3 TGTGCCATCAGGGCAGATGGTAGCTACTCTGGGGCCAACGTCCTGACTTTC CAIRADGSYSGANVLTF
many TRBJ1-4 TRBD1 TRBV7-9 TGTGCCAGCAGCTTAGGAACCGGGACAGGGGGCGAAAAACTGTTTTTT CASSLGTGTGGEKLFF
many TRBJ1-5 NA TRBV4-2 TGTGCCAGCAGCCAAGAACCGCTCAGCAATCAGCCCCAGCATTTT CASSQEPLSNQPQHF